This entry describes one T cell receptor beta chain. Its antigen remains unidentified. Then a second PCR, running roughly 7 to 11 cycles, was carried out with a sample-barcoded 5' primer and a J-beta primer mix. A template-switch adaptor with 12 random nucleotides tagged each cDNA molecule. MiXCR, applied by TCRdb to the 5' RACE reads, yields one record per CDR3 protein. The table shows about 670,000 distinct CDR3 sequences, with around 38% occurring only once. A minimum of 7 million PBMCs was isolated per sample. This entry belongs to a study of blood T cells in healthy people across ages. Study background: About one barcoded beta molecule per two T cells was captured by template switching. Study-level results: Diversity figures based on one million T cells were deemed too low.

Germline V gene data show CDR1 as MDHEN and CDR2 as SYDVKM. The J segment lost 1 base and the V segment lost 3 bases, leaving 9 bases of the junction unmatched. The CDR3 is 18 amino acids. The receptor was isolated from a man older than 75 in good health. The material sequenced was blood. The chain joins TRBV28 to TRBJ2-4; 10 bases map to TRBD1. This CDR3 is CASSFGDRGRVAKNIQYF. The CDR3 DNA is TGTGCCAGCAGTTTTGGGGACAGGGGTCGGGTCGCCAAAAACATTCAGTACTTC.